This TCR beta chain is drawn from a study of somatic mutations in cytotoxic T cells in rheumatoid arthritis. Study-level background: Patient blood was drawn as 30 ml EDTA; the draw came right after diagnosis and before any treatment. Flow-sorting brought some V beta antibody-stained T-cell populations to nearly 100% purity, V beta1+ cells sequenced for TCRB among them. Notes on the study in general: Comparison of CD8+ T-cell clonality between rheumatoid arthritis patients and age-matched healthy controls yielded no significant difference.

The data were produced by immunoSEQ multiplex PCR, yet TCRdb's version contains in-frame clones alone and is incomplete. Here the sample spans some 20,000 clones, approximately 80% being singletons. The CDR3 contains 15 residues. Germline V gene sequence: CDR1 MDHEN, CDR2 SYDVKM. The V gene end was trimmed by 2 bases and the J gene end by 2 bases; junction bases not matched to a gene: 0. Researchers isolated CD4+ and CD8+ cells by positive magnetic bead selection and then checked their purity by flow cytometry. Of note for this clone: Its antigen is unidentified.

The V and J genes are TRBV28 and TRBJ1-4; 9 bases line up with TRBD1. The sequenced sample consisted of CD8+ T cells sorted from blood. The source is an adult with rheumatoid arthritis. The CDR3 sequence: CASSLTGGTNEKLFF. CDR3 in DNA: TGTGCCAGCAGTTTAACAGGGGGCACTAATGAAAAACTGTTTTTT.